This entry describes one TCR beta chain. What it binds is not known. Sequencing was performed with immunoSEQ multiplex PCR; in TCRdb, only in-frame clones are kept and a portion is missing. The sample includes some 130,000 clones, 85% to 95% seen only once; the top ten take 1.5% to 2%. This sample stems from a study of cytomegalovirus exposure and HLA in healthy donors. Study context: According to later analysis, the same platform produced the 120 validation and some 680 first-cohort repertoires.

Findings and limits, study-wide: Cytomegalovirus status was reportedly diagnosed by the classifier with high sensitivity and specificity. The study designated fewer than 200 TCR beta chains cytomegalovirus-associated.

The CDR3 covers 15 residues. Germline V gene sequence: CDR1 SNHLY, CDR2 FYNNEI. The ends lost 5 bases at V and 3 bases at J; junction bases unmatched: 3. The sequence was collected from a man between 18 and 29 years old in good health and CMV-seropositive. The genes are TRBV2 and TRBJ2-1, with TRBD2 matching 11 bases. The source material was PBMCs. CDR3 sequence: CASSPGLAVYNEQFF. CDR3 DNA sequence: TGTGCCAGCAGTCCGGGACTAGCGGTCTACAATGAGCAGTTCTTC.